Described below is a single TCR beta chain sequence and its context. It lacks a known antigen. One base away there is no much larger clone; base qualities are not given. Trimming leaves V shorter by 4 bases and J shorter by 5 bases, with the junction holding 8 bases beyond the gene matches. In the germline V gene (reference sequence), CDR1 corresponds to SGHNT and CDR2 to YYREEE. The CDR3 sequence holds 14 residues, the cysteine and phenylalanine included. Only CDR3 DNA is held: 42 bases, read in frame from base 1. The data are from a study of T cells in Graves' hyperthyroidism and ophthalmopathy (dated by TCRdb to about 2019). With regard to the full study: Peripheral blood samples were taken at initial diagnosis, before any treatment was given. TCR V-J signatures able to tell the groups apart were searched for in a discovery cohort of 90 to 100 patients, of whom roughly 42 had Graves' ophthalmopathy and around 57 had stable Graves' hyperthyroidism. Prospective prediction of ophthalmopathy was tested in an independent validation cohort of about 19 hyperthyroidism patients and 17 patients who later progressed to ophthalmopathy. The 85 to 100 discovery patients were randomly split 7:3 into training and test sets. In several Graves' hyperthyroidism patients, the study also compared T-cell repertoires from thyroid tissue with T-cell repertoires from blood. Following sampling, methimazole starting at 30 mg daily was given to hyperthyroidism patients, and high-dose intravenous methylprednisolone was given to ophthalmopathy patients. TCR Vbeta CDR3 sequencing of 120 to 150 peripheral blood samples (approximately 44 ophthalmopathy, some 75 hyperthyroidism and roughly 17 progressor patients) is reported in the paper. Broad study findings and their caveats: Most expanded thyroid clonotypes (frequency above 0.001) were also detected in blood, a finding suggesting that blood repertoires may reflect thyroid immune responses. No statistical method was used to fix the sample size in advance, and group allocation was not hidden from the investigators. In validation, the model predicted progression to ophthalmopathy with around 71% sensitivity and around 72% specificity, a median of approximately 6.7 months before onset. Ophthalmopathy was separated from stable hyperthyroidism by a 13 V-J signature model, with approximately 90% sensitivity and about 84% specificity obtained in cross-validation and 80%/75% obtained in testing.

The TCR beta CDR3 regions were amplified from the RNA transcripts. A first-round RT-PCR of the TCR CDR3 used the HTBI primer set with the Qiagen OneStep RT-PCR kit. Libraries were constructed in a second round of multiplex PCR, after which size selection and purification were performed. Paired-end sequencing of the libraries was performed with 100 bp reads on an Illumina HiSeq2000. The paper's data handling went like this. SOAPnuke was used to process the raw data, throwing out any read that contained adapters or uncalled bases, had a mean Phred below 15, or lacked an exact constant-primer or identifier match. COPE v1.2.5 was used to merge the high-quality paired reads, and each unique nucleotide sequence was defined as a clonotype. MiTCR v1.1 was used to align clonotypes to the IMGT TRBV, TRBD and TRBJ reference segments. The analysis was restricted to V-J combinations with a frequency above 0.0001, which together covered around 99% of the repertoires. A TCS score was defined as the ratio of F50 (clonal expansion) to E x V (chaos), with BLOSUM62-based TCRdist applied between CDR3 peptides within each V-J. Welch's t-statistics and random forest reduced 500 to 650 V-J features to around 14, which were used in a naive Bayes classifier (R e1071). Through fastp at Q25 and MiXCR, TCRdb rebuilt clones from the public reads, retaining in-frame beta chains. Each entry is one CDR3 protein sequence, shown with its most common DNA and genes. TCRdb assigned the V and J calls; the authors' analysis was not used. This sample has around 300,000 distinct CDR3 sequences in its table, and about 13% of those were observed once. Of the sample, 7% to 9.5% is held by the ten largest clones.

Stable Graves' hyperthyroidism was defined as no progression to ophthalmopathy during 18 months of follow-up. The hyperthyroidism patients were between 18 and 65 years old and newly diagnosed, with a disease duration of less than 2 months. Any patient with an uncontrolled infection, another autoimmune disease, pregnancy or lactation was excluded. Diagnoses relied on clinical symptoms, serum thyroxine and TRAb, thyroid ultrasound and orbital computed tomography. PBMCs were isolated from roughly 10 ml of fresh peripheral blood by Ficoll-Paque density gradient centrifugation. Total RNA was extracted using Trizol reagent, and RNA quality was assessed on an Agilent 2100 Bioanalyzer.

Sequencing used blood. The V and J segments used are TRBV5-4 and TRBJ2-7; TRBD1 lines up with 8 middle nucleotides. The sequence derives from a middle-aged woman with Graves' hyperthyroidism. The DNA sequence is given as TGTGCCAGCAGCCAAGACCCGACAGGGGACGAGCAGTACTTC. Translated, this gives CASSQDPTGDEQYF.